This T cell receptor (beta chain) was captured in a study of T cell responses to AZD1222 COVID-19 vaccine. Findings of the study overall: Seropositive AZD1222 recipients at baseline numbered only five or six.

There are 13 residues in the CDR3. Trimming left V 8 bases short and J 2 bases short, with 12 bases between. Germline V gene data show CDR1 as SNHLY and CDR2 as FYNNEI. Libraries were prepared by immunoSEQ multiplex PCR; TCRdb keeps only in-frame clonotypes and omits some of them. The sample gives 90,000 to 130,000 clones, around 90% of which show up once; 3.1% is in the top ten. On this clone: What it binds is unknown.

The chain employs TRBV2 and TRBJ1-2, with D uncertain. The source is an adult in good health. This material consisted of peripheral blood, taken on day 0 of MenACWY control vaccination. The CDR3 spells CASEGSPNYGYTF. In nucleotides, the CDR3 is TGTGCCAGCGAGGGCAGCCCGAACTATGGCTACACCTTC.